The present T cell receptor beta chain was sequenced within a study of blood T cell repertoires in COVID-19. Study overall: Some COVID-19 samples were acute and others convalescent; all came from the United States, Italy and Spain. Sample material is recorded as cDNA or gDNA derived from T cells, B-cell-depleted T cells, or PBMCs.

The CDR3 has 18 residues. Per the original data handling: Amplification of reference gene primers was used by the study to estimate nucleated cell counts. The data were produced by immunoSEQ multiplex PCR, yet TCRdb's version contains in-frame clones alone and is incomplete. V, J and clone size reflect that table, while D and trimming were determined from the DNA. The sample contains around 120,000 clones, around 79% of which appear only once. The TCR comes from a man in his forties or fifties with acute or convalescent COVID-19. Material for sequencing was peripheral blood. The chain combines TRBV21-1 with TRBJ2-1; whether TRBD2, the table's D call, matches the DNA was not checked. TRBV21-1 is deemed a pseudogene. The chain's CDR3 is CASSITPRLAGGYNEQFF. For the CDR3, the DNA is TGTGCCAGCAGCATCACCCCCCGACTAGCGGGGGGATACAATGAGCAGTTCTTC.